The entry that follows covers one TCR beta chain sequence. This CDR3 contains 15 residues. The germline CDR1 and CDR2 sequences are MDHEN and SYDVKM. The V end lost 3 bases, the J end lost 4 bases, and 14 bases lay between the germline ends. This sample is part of a study of cytomegalovirus exposure and HLA in healthy donors. The PCR had 60 Vbeta and 13 Jbeta primers. TCRdb keeps only in-frame clones here, not all; method: immunoSEQ multiplex PCR. The sample includes more than 100,000 clones, around 80% seen only once; the top ten take approximately 8.8%. The specimen was PBMCs. The clonotype originates from a female donor in good health and CMV-seropositive. This chain connects TRBV28 to TRBJ2-3, with D possibly being TRBD1 (5 bases). The CDR3 DNA reads TGTGCCAGCAGTTTCAGTACAGGATCCCCAGATACGCAGTATTTT. Its protein is CASSFSTGSPDTQYF.